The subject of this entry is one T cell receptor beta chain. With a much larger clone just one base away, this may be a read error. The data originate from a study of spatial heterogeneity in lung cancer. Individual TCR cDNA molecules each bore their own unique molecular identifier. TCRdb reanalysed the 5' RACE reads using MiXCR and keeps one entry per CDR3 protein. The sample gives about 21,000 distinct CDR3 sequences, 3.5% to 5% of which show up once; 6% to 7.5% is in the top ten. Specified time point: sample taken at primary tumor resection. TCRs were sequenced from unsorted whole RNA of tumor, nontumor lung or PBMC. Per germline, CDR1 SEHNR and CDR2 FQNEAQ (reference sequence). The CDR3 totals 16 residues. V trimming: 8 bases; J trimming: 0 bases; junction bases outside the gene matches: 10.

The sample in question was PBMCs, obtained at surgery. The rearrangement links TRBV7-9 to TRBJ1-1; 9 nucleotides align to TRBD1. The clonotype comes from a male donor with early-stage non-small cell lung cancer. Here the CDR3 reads CASGHGQGSVNTEAFF. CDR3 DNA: TGTGCCAGCGGCCACGGACAGGGGTCGGTGAACACTGAAGCTTTCTTT.